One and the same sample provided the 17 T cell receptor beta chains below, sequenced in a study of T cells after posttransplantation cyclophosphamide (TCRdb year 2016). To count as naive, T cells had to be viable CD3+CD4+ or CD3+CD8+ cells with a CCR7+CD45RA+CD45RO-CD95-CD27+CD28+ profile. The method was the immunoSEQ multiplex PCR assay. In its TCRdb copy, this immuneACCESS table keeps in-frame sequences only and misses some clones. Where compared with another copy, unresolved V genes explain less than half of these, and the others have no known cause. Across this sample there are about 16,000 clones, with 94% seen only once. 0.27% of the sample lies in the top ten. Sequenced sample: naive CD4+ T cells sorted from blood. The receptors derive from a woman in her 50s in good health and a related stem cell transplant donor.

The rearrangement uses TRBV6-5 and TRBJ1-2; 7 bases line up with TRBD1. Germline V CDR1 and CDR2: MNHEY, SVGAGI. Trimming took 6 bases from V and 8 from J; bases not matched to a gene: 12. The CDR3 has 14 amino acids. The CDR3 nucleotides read TGTGCCAGCAGCCGGATGACAGGGTTGCGGGGCTACACCTTC. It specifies CASSRMTGLRGYTF.

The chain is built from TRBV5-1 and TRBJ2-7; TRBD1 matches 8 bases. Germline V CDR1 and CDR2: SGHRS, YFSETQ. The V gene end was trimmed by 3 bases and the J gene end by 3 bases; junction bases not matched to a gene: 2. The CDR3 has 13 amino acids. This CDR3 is CASSWDRSYEQYF. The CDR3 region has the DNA TGCGCCAGCAGCTGGGACAGGAGCTACGAGCAGTACTTC.

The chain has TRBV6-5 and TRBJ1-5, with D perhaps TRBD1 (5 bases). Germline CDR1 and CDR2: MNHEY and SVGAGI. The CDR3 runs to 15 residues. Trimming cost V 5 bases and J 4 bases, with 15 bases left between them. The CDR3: CASSPDTFVNQPQHF. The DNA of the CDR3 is TGTGCCAGCAGTCCGGACACCTTCGTTAATCAGCCCCAGCATTTT.

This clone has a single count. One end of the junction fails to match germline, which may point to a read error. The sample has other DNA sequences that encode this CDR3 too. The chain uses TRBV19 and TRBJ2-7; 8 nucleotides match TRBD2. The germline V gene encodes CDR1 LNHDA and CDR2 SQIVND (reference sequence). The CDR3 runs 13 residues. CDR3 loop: CASSIGAGDEQYF. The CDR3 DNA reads TGCGCCAGTAGTATCGGAGCGGGAGACGAGCAGTACTTC.

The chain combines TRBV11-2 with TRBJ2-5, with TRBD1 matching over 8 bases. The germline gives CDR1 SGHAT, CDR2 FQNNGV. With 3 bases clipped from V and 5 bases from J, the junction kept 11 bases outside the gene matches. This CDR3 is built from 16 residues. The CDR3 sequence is CASSLRRQGNPETQYF. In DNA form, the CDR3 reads TGTGCCAGCAGCTTGAGGCGACAGGGGAATCCGGAGACCCAGTACTTC.

The CDR3 here is CASSRGTTWDTEAFF. CDR3 coding DNA: TGTGCCAGCAGTAGGGGGACCACCTGGGACACTGAAGCTTTCTTT. The V and J genes are TRBV27 and TRBJ1-1; a weak D match, TRBD1 (6 bases). The V gene's germline CDR1 is MNHEY and CDR2 SMNVEV (reference sequence). V shed 5 bases and J shed 3 bases, with 16 bases lying between them. The CDR3 runs to 15 residues.

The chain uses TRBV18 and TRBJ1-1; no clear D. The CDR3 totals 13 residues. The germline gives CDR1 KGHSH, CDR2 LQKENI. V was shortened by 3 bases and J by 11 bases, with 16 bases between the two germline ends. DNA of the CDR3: TGTGCCAGCTCACCGGGAGGGTCGCAGAGGGCTTTCTTT. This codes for CASSPGGSQRAFF.

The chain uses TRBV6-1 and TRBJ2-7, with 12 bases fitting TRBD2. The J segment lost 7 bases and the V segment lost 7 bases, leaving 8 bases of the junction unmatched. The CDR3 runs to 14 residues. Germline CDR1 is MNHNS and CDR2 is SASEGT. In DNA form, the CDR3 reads TGTGCCAGCACCTGGACTAGCGGGGACATTGAGCAGTACTTC. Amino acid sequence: CASTWTSGDIEQYF.

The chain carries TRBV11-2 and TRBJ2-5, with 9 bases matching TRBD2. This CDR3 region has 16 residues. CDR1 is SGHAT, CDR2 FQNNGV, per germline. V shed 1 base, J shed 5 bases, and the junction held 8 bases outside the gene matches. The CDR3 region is CASSLVSGSWRETQYF. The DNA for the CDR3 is TGTGCCAGCAGCTTAGTTAGCGGGAGTTGGCGGGAGACCCAGTACTTC.

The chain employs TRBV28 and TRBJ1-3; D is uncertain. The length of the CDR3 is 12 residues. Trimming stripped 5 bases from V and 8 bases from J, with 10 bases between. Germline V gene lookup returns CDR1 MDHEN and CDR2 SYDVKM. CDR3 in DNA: TGTGCCAGCAGTCTACTTGGTCACACCATATATTTT. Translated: CASSLLGHTIYF.

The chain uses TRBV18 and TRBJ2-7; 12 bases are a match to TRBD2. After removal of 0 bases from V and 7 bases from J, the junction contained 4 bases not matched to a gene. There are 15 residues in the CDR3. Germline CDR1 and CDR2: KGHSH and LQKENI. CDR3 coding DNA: TGTGCCAGCTCACCACCGCCTAGCGGGAGGGGTGAGCAGTACTTC. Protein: CASSPPPSGRGEQYF.

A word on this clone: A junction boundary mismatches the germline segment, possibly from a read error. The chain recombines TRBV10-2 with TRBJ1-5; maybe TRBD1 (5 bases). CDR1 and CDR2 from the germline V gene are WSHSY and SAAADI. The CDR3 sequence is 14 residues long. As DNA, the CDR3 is TGCGCCAGCAGTGCGAGGAGGGGCAACCAGCCCCAGCATTTT. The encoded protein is CASSARRGNQPQHF.

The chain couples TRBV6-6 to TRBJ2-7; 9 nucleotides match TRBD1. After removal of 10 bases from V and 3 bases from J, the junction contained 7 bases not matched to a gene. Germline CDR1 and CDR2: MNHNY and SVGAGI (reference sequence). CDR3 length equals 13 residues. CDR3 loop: CATVGTGIYEQYF. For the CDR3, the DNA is TGTGCCACAGTGGGGACAGGGATCTACGAGCAGTACTTC.

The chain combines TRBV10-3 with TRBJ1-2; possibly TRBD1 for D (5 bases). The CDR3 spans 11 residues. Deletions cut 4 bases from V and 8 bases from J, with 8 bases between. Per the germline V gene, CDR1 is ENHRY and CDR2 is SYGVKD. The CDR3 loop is CAISAGDGYTF. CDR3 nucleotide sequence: TGTGCCATCAGTGCGGGGGACGGCTACACCTTC.

DNA for the CDR3: TGTGCCAGCAGCCCGGTCCCCACTAGCACAGATACGCAGTATTTT. This encodes CASSPVPTSTDTQYF. The genes are TRBV11-2 and TRBJ2-3; D is unresolved. Trimming shortened V by 5 bases and J by 0 bases, and 12 bases separated the two germline ends. The CDR3 runs 15 residues. CDR1 SGHAT and CDR2 FQNNGV come from the germline V gene.

The CDR3 region is CASGLALGSAPYEQYF. CDR3 in DNA: TGTGCTAGTGGTTTGGCCTTGGGTAGCGCTCCCTACGAGCAGTACTTC. V gene TRBV12-5 combines with J gene TRBJ2-5, with D perhaps TRBD2 (5 bases). The J call may be incorrect, as the DNA end agrees better with TRBJ2-7. This CDR3 spans 16 amino acids. CDR1 and CDR2 (germline): LGHNT, FRNRAP.

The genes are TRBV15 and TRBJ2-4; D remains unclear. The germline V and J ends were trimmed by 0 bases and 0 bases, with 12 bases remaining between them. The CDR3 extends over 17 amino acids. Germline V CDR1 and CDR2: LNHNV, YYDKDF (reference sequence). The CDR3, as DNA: TGTGCCACCAGCAGAGATACTACCGATTTAGCCAAAAACATTCAGTACTTC. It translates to CATSRDTTDLAKNIQYF.